A single sample is the source of the 23 T cell receptor beta chains below, sequenced in a study of blood T cells in healthy people across ages. A second PCR, run for about 6 to 12 cycles, used a sample-barcoded 5' primer plus a J-beta primer mix. One entry per CDR3 protein results from TCRdb running MiXCR on the 5' RACE reads. The top ten clones hold under 65% of a sample with 380,000 or so distinct CDR3 sequences, 45% to 65% of them seen once. Sequenced: blood. The receptors were sampled from a man aged 55 to 70 in good health.

This clonotype was picked up a small number of times. The rearrangement uses TRBV20-1 and TRBJ1-2, with 10 bases matching TRBD1. V was pared by 5 bases and J by 2 bases, with 5 bases of the junction left unmatched. Germline assignment: CDR1 DFQATT and CDR2 SNEGSKA (reference sequence). This CDR3 contains 14 residues. CDR3 sequence reads: CSAPAGQGNYGYTF. CDR3 nucleotide sequence: TGCAGTGCTCCCGCGGGACAGGGGAACTATGGCTACACCTTC.

The chain uses TRBV6-1 and TRBJ1-5, with 9 bases that match TRBD1. This CDR3 is built from 16 residues. Germline V gene lookup returns CDR1 MNHNS and CDR2 SASEGT. V lost 2 bases, J lost 3 bases, and 5 bases stayed unmatched. CDR3 region: CASSESGQGTNQPQHF. Here the CDR3 DNA reads TGTGCCAGCAGTGAATCAGGACAGGGGACCAATCAGCCCCAGCATTTT.

The genes are TRBV10-3 and TRBJ1-2, with D perhaps matching TRBD1 (5 bases). With 3 bases removed from V and 8 bases from J, the gap between germline ends came to 10 bases. The CDR3 is 12 residues long. Germline V gene data show CDR1 as ENHRY and CDR2 as SYGVKD. In nucleotides, the CDR3 is TGTGCCATCAGTGAATCCAGGGAAGGCTACACCTTC. This encodes CAISESREGYTF.

The chain combines TRBV6-6 with TRBJ1-2; TRBD1 matches at 7 bases. The germline V gene encodes CDR1 MNHNY and CDR2 SVGAGI (reference sequence). The CDR3 contains 12 residues. V was pared by 7 bases and J by 8 bases, with 7 bases of the junction left unmatched. Here the CDR3 DNA reads TGTGCCAGCACCGACGACAGGGCGGGCTACACCTTC. Translated: CASTDDRAGYTF.

The rearrangement links TRBV4-2 to TRBJ2-1; a weak D match, TRBD2 (6 bases). Trimming removed 1 base from V and 5 bases from J, with 18 bases in between. This CDR3 comprises 17 residues. Germline CDR1 is LGHNA and CDR2 is YNFKEQ. The CDR3 region has the DNA TGTGCCAGCAGCCAAGGAGAGGGAGCGGGCATAAACAATGAGCAGTTCTTC. This gives the protein CASSQGEGAGINNEQFF.

V is TRBV20-1 and J is TRBJ2-1, with a tentative D call TRBD1 (6 bases). CDR3 size: 14 residues. CDR1 and CDR2 from the germline V gene are DFQATT and SNEGSKA (reference sequence). V dropped 5 bases and J dropped 5 bases, with 16 bases sitting between them. Here the CDR3 reads CSAGIGGIHNEQFF. CDR3 nucleotides: TGCAGTGCTGGAATAGGGGGAATCCACAATGAGCAGTTCTTC.

The V and J genes are TRBV7-2 and TRBJ2-5; 9 bases align to TRBD2. Germline V lookup: CDR1 SGHTA, CDR2 FQGNSA. The CDR3 has 16 residues. V lost 1 base, J lost 2 bases, and 5 bases stayed unmatched. The CDR3 loop reads CASSLGRGRGQETQYF. Here the CDR3 DNA reads TGTGCCAGCAGCTTAGGTCGCGGGAGGGGTCAAGAGACCCAGTACTTC.

The chain couples TRBV20-1 to TRBJ2-7; TRBD2 is a possible D gene (6 bases). V lost 3 bases to trimming and J lost 4 bases, with 10 bases between them. Germline V gene data show CDR1 as DFQATT and CDR2 as SNEGSKA (reference sequence). There are 12 residues in the CDR3. DNA of the CDR3: TGCAGTGCTAGGCGGGAAATGTACGAGCAGTACTTC. Translation gives CSARREMYEQYF.

Only a few counts were recorded for this clonotype. V gene TRBV7-9 combines with J gene TRBJ2-3, with unresolved D. Germline V gene lookup returns CDR1 SEHNR and CDR2 FQNEAQ (reference sequence). The CDR3 loop spans 13 amino acids. The germline V and J ends were trimmed by 0 bases and 4 bases, with 5 bases remaining between them. The CDR3 DNA is TGTGCCAGCAGCTTAGCGCGACCAGATACGCAGTATTTT. This encodes CASSLARPDTQYF.

The V and J genes are TRBV5-8 and TRBJ2-5; D gene ambiguous. V lost 2 bases to trimming and J lost 11 bases, with 22 bases between them. Germline V lookup: CDR1 SGHTS, CDR2 YDEGEE. The CDR3 runs 15 residues. The CDR3 reads CASSLSLGIYNEQYF. DNA of the CDR3: TGTGCCAGCAGCTTAAGCCTAGGAATTTACAATGAGCAGTACTTC.

This clonotype occurred a few times. The V call is TRBV29-1, the J call TRBJ2-1; 8 bases align to TRBD1. The CDR3 sequence is 11 residues long. V was pared by 8 bases and J by 9 bases, with 6 bases of the junction left unmatched. The germline gives CDR1 SQVTM, CDR2 ANQGSEA. The CDR3 loop is CSMTGVGEQFF. The CDR3 DNA sequence: TGCAGCATGACAGGGGTCGGTGAGCAGTTCTTC.

The chain couples TRBV20-1 to TRBJ1-2; D not resolved. V lost 1 base, J lost 8 bases, and 11 bases lay in between. The germline V gene encodes CDR1 DFQATT and CDR2 SNEGSKA (reference sequence). The CDR3 has 12 amino acids. The CDR3 nucleotides are TGCAGTGCTAGAGCACAAGTCGGCGGCTACACCTTC. As protein: CSARAQVGGYTF.

V and J are TRBV21-1 and TRBJ1-2; TRBD1 is the table's D call and was not checked against the DNA. TRBV21-1 is listed as a pseudogene. The CDR3 is 18 amino acids. CDR3 bases: TGTGCCAGCAGCAAAGGGGACAGGGACGGTGGTAATTTTGATGGCTACACCTTC. It codes for CASSKGDRDGGNFDGYTF.

The V call is TRBV4-3, the J call TRBJ2-7, with TRBD2 matching over 7 bases. The J call may be in error: the DNA end matches TRBJ2-5 better. Germline CDR1 is LGHNA and CDR2 is YSLEER. The CDR3 is 16 amino acids. CDR3 region: CASSQEGTIKGETQYF. As DNA, the CDR3 is TGCGCCAGCAGCCAAGAGGGGACTATCAAAGGGGAGACCCAGTACTTC.

V and J are TRBV20-1 and TRBJ2-1; D may match TRBD1 or TRBD2 (5 bases each). Germline CDR1 DFQATT, CDR2 SNEGSKA (reference sequence). V lost 0 bases and J 6 bases, leaving 15 bases between the germline ends. The CDR3 runs 15 residues. In DNA form, the CDR3 reads TGCAGTGCTAGAGATCTGGGGACGCGACTCAATGAGCAGTTCTTC. Translation gives CSARDLGTRLNEQFF.

This clonotype was recorded at least ten times. This chain joins TRBV29-1 and TRBJ1-5, with D possibly TRBD1 on 6 matching bases. Germline V gives CDR1 SQVTM, CDR2 ANQGSEA. Trimming left V 4 bases short and J 0 bases short, with 10 bases between. The CDR3 length is 14 residues. In DNA, the CDR3 is TGCAGCGTTGGTTTGGGGGCTAGCAATCAGCCCCAGCATTTT. The encoded protein is CSVGLGASNQPQHF.

In its sample, this clonotype was seen a few times. This chain connects TRBV6-5 to TRBJ2-5; D gene unclear. The CDR3 loop spans 14 amino acids. V gave up 2 bases and J gave up 5 bases, with 12 bases separating them. Germline V CDR1 and CDR2: MNHEY, SVGAGI. CDR3 residues: CASSYTGPPETQYF. The CDR3 DNA sequence: TGTGCCAGCAGTTACACCGGGCCGCCGGAGACCCAGTACTTC.

This clonotype appeared a few times. This rearrangement joins TRBV7-9 to TRBJ1-2; unclear D gene. In germline, CDR1 is SEHNR, CDR2 FQNEAQ (reference sequence). There are 14 residues in the CDR3. Trimming cost V 5 bases and J 4 bases, with 14 bases left between them. The CDR3 nucleotides are TGTGCCAGCAGCCCCCCCGACGGGATCTATGGCTACACCTTC. As protein: CASSPPDGIYGYTF.

The chain couples TRBV6-5 to TRBJ2-5; 13 bases align to TRBD2. There are 15 residues in the CDR3. Germline lookup yields CDR1 MNHEY and CDR2 SVGAGI. J lost 4 bases, V lost 5 bases, and 4 bases had no gene match. CDR3 residues: CASSMTSGRSETQYF. DNA for the CDR3: TGTGCCAGCAGTATGACTAGCGGGAGGTCAGAGACCCAGTACTTC.

The sample holds many counts of this clonotype. The V call is TRBV7-2, the J call TRBJ2-5; no definite D call. CDR3 length: 15 amino acids. V was trimmed by 1 base and J by 1 base, leaving 10 bases between them. The germline gives CDR1 SGHTA, CDR2 FQGNSA. This CDR3 is CASSLGLPSQETQYF. CDR3 coding DNA: TGTGCCAGCAGCTTAGGGCTCCCCTCCCAAGAGACCCAGTACTTC.

This clonotype was detected only a few times. This may be a read error, as it is one base from a much larger clone. The V and J genes are TRBV6-5 and TRBJ2-7; D gene uncertain. The CDR3 sequence is 13 residues long. The germline V gene encodes CDR1 MNHEY and CDR2 SVGAGI. CDR3 DNA sequence: TGTGCCAGCAGTTACCAGGCCTCCTGCGAGCAGTACTTC. It specifies CASSYQASCEQYF.

The rearrangement uses TRBV4-1 and TRBJ2-5; D is perhaps TRBD2 (5 bases). Trimming pared 0 bases from V and 5 bases from J, leaving 19 bases between. CDR3 length equals 17 residues. Germline V CDR1 and CDR2: MGHRA, YSYEKL. CDR3 DNA sequence: TGCGCCAGCAGCCAAGATCGTCTCGGTAGCGTGGGGGAGACCCAGTACTTC. Translation gives CASSQDRLGSVGETQYF.

The V gene is TRBV12-3 or TRBV12-4, the J gene TRBJ2-4; tentatively, D is TRBD1 (6 bases). V gave up 6 bases and J gave up 7 bases, with 16 bases separating them. The CDR3 runs to 14 residues. In DNA form, the CDR3 reads TGTGCCAGCAGCCCAAACAGGGTGGGGAACATTCAGTACTTC. As protein: CASSPNRVGNIQYF.